Detailed here is one TCR beta chain. Germline V CDR1 and CDR2: MNHEY, SVGEGT. The trim removed 5 bases at V and 6 bases at J, leaving 9 bases unmatched. The CDR3 totals 15 residues. The data derive from a study of T cells in Graves' hyperthyroidism and ophthalmopathy. Researchers amplified the TCR beta CDR3 regions from RNA transcripts. When the TCR CDR3 underwent first-round RT-PCR, the HTBI primer set was used. TCRdb called the multiplex PCR reads again in MiXCR, with one record for every CDR3 protein. The sample holds about 420,000 distinct CDR3 sequences, 15% to 18% seen once. The source of this sequence is a woman younger than 30 with Graves' hyperthyroidism. The V and J genes are TRBV6-2 or TRBV6-3 and TRBJ2-3; TRBD2 aligns across 9 bases. The sequenced sample consisted of blood. In nucleotides, the CDR3 is TGTGCCAGCAGTGGGACTAGCTATGGTTCGGATACGCAGTATTTT. Protein product: CASSGTSYGSDTQYF.